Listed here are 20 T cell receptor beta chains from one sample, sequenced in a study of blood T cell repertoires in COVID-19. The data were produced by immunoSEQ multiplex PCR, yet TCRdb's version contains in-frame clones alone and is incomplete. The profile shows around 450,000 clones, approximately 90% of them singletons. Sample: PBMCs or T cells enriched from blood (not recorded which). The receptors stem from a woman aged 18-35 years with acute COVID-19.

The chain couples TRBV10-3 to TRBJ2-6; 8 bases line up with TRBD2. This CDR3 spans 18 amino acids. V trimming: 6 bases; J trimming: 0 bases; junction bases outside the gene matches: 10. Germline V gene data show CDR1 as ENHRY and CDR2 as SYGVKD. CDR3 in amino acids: CAISGRGGQSSGANVLTF. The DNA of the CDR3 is TGTGCCATCAGCGGGAGGGGCGGACAGAGCTCTGGGGCCAACGTCCTGACTTTC.

The CDR3 DNA follows: TGTGCCAGCAGCTCCGCGAGGAACACTGAAGCTTTCTTT. It is translated as CASSSARNTEAFF. The genes are TRBV11-2 and TRBJ1-1; unclear D gene. The V end lost 4 bases, the J end lost 1 base, and 7 bases lay between the germline ends. In germline, CDR1 is SGHAT, CDR2 FQNNGV. This CDR3 region has 13 residues.

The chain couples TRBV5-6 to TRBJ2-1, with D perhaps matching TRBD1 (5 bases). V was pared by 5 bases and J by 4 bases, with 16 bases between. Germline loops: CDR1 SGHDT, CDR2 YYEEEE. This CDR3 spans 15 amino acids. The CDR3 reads CASSGLGARYNEQFF. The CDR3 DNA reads TGTGCCAGCAGTGGCCTTGGGGCTCGATACAATGAGCAGTTCTTC. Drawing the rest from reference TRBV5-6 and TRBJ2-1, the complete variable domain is DAGVTQSPTHLIKTRGQQVTLRCSPKSGHDTVSWYQQALGQGPQFIFQYYEEEERQRGNFPDRFSGHQFPNYSSELNVNALLLGDSALYLCASSGLGARYNEQFFGPGTRLTVL.

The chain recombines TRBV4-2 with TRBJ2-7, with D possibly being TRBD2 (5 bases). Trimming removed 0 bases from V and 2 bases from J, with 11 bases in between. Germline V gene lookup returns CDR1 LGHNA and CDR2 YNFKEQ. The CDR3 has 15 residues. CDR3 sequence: CASSQDQRDPYEQYF. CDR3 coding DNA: TGTGCCAGCAGCCAAGATCAACGGGATCCCTACGAGCAGTACTTC.

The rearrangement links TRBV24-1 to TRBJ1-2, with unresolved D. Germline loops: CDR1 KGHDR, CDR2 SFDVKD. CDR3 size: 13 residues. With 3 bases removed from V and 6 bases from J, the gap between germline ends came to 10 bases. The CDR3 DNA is TGTGCCACCAGTGATCGCAGGCGGGATGGCTACACCTTC. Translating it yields CATSDRRRDGYTF.

The CDR3 is CASSLLGATQYF. CDR3 bases: TGTGCCAGCAGCCTCCTGGGGGCAACGCAGTATTTT. The chain joins TRBV9 to TRBJ2-3, with a possible D match to TRBD1 (6 bases). Germline CDR1 SGDLS, CDR2 YYNGEE. V was clipped by 4 bases and J by 9 bases, with 12 bases between them. The CDR3 runs 12 residues.

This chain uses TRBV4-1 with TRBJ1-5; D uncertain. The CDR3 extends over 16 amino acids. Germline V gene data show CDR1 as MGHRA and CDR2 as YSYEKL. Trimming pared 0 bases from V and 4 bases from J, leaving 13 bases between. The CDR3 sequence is CASSQDQASKNQPQHF. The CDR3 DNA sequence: TGCGCCAGCAGCCAAGATCAGGCTAGCAAAAATCAGCCCCAGCATTTT.

The CDR3 sequence: CASSIRTSGYNEQFF. In DNA, the CDR3 is TGTGCCAGCAGCATTCGGACTAGCGGCTACAATGAGCAGTTCTTC. This rearrangement joins TRBV9 to TRBJ2-1, with 10 bases aligning to TRBD2. V trimming: 4 bases; J trimming: 3 bases; junction bases outside the gene matches: 4. CDR3 length equals 15 residues. From germline, CDR1 is SGDLS and CDR2 YYNGEE.

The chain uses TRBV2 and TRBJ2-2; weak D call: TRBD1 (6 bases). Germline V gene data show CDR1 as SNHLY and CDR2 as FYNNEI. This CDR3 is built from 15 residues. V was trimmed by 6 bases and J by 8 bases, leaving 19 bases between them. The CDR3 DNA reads TGTGCCAGCAGGGGTCGGACAGCCGCCGCTGGGGAGCTGTTTTTT. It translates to CASRGRTAAAGELFF.

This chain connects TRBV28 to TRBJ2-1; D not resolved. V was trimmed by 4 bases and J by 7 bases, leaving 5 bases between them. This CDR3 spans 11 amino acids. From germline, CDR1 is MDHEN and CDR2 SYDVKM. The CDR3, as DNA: TGTGCCAGCAGTTATAATAATGAGCAGTTCTTC. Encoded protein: CASSYNNEQFF.

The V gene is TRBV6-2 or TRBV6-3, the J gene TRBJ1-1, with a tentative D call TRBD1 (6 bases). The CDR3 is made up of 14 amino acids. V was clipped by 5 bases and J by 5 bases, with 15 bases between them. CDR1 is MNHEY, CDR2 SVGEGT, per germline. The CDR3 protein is CASSPPRGGTEAFF. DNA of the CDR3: TGTGCCAGCAGTCCACCCAGGGGAGGGACTGAAGCTTTCTTT.

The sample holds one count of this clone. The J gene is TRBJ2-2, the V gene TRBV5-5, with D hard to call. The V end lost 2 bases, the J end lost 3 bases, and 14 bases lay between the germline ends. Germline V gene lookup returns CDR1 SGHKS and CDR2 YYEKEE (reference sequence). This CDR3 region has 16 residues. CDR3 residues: CASSFTIATDTGELFF. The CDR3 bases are TGTGCCAGCAGCTTTACTATCGCGACCGACACCGGGGAGCTGTTTTTT.

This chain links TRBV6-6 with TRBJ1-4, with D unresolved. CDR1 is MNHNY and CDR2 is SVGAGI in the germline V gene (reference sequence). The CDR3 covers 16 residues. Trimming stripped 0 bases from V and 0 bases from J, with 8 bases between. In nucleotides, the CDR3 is TGTGCCAGCAGTTACTCGTCCGTTGCAACTAATGAAAAACTGTTTTTT. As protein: CASSYSSVATNEKLFF.

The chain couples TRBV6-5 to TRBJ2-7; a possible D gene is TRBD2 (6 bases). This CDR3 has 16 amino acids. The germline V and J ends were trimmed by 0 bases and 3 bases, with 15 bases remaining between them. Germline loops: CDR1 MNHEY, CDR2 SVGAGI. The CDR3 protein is CASSYSKRVSHYEQYF. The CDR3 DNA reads TGTGCCAGCAGTTACTCGAAGCGGGTATCCCACTACGAGCAGTACTTC.

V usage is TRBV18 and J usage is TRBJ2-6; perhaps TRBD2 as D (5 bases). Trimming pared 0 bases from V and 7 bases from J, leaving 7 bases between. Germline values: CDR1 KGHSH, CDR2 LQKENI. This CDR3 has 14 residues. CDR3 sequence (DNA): TGTGCCAGCTCACCACCGGGGAGAGCCAACGTCCTGACTTTC. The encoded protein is CASSPPGRANVLTF.

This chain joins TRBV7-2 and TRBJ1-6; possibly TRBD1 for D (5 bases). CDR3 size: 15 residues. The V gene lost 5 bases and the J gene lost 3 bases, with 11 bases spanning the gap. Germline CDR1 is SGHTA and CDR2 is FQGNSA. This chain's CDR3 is CASSPQADYNSPLHF. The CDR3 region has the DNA TGTGCCAGCAGCCCACAGGCGGACTATAATTCACCCCTCCACTTT.

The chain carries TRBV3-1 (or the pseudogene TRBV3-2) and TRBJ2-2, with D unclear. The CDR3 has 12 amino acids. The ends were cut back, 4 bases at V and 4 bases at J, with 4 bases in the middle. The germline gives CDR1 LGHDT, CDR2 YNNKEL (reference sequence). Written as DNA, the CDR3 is TGTGCCAGCAGCCCTTTCACCGGGGAGCTGTTTTTT. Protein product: CASSPFTGELFF.

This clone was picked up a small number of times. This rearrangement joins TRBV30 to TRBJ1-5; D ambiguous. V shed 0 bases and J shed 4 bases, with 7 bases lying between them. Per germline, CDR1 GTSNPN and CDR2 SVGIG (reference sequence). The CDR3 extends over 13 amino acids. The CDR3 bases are TGTGCCTGGAGTGTTGGCGGGAATCAGCCCCAGCATTTT. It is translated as CAWSVGGNQPQHF.

CDR3: CASSSATHSGNTIYF. CDR3 nucleotide sequence: TGTGCCAGCTCATCGGCGACACACTCTGGAAACACCATATATTTT. V gene TRBV18 combines with J gene TRBJ1-3; no firm D call. Trimming left V 5 bases short and J 0 bases short, with 11 bases between. CDR1 KGHSH and CDR2 LQKENI come from the germline V gene. The CDR3 is made up of 15 amino acids.

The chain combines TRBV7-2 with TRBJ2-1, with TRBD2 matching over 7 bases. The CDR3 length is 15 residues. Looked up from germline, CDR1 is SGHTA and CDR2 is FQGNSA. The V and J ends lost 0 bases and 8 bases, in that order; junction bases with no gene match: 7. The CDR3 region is CASSLAIMGGDEQFF. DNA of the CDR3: TGTGCCAGCAGCTTAGCGATTATGGGGGGGGATGAGCAGTTCTTC.